The T cell receptor beta chain under discussion was sequenced for a study of T cell responses to AZD1222 COVID-19 vaccine. TCRdb's table, derived via immunoSEQ multiplex PCR, lists solely in-frame clones and lacks some. The repertoire holds 25,000 to 35,000 clones, about 93% seen once, with around 8.1% in the top ten. This material consisted of peripheral blood, taken on day 0 of AZD1222 vaccination. This TCR was recovered from an adult in good health.

Here the CDR3 reads CASSLGKGTTYNEQFF. CDR3 coding DNA: TGTGCCAGCAGCTTAGGTAAAGGGACTACCTACAATGAGCAGTTCTTC. J is TRBJ2-1 and V is TRBV11-3; 7 bases map to TRBD2. Trimming at V came to 1 base and at J to 2 bases, leaving 5 bases not matched to a gene. Per the germline V gene, CDR1 is SGHNT and CDR2 is YENEEA. The CDR3 is made up of 16 amino acids. Full variable domain (outside the CDR3, taken from reference TRBV11-3 and TRBJ2-1): EAGVVQSPRYKIIEKKQPVAFWCNPISGHNTLYWYLQNLGQGPELLIRYENEEAVDDSQLPKDRFSAERLKGVDSTLKIQPAELGDSAVYLCASSLGKGTTYNEQFFGPGTRLTVL.